A single T cell receptor (beta chain) is shown here with its context. The antigen is unknown. This CDR3 is 13 amino acids long. V gave up 3 bases and J gave up 2 bases, with 8 bases separating them. CDR1 and CDR2 (germline): ENHRY, SYGVKD. The source of the sample is a study of T cells in Graves' hyperthyroidism and ophthalmopathy. Notes on the study in general: The model forecast ophthalmopathy, anticipating it by a median roughly 6.5 months before onset. Blood also carried most thyroid clonotypes expanded above 0.001.

There were TCR beta CDR3 regions amplified from RNA transcripts. Using the HTBI primer set, a first-round RT-PCR was run on the TCR CDR3. TCRdb re-called the multiplex PCR reads with MiXCR, one entry per CDR3 protein. This repertoire shows approximately 610,000 distinct CDR3 sequences, 14% to 15% found once; its top ten account for approximately 4.3%. Clinical Activity Scores of at least 3, NOSPECS grades of at least 4 and durations under 3 months characterized ophthalmopathy patients. What was sequenced was blood. V and J are TRBV10-3 and TRBJ2-7; the D gene is possibly TRBD2 (6 bases). The receptor was derived from a woman aged 40 to 50 with Graves' ophthalmopathy. CDR3 coding DNA: TGTGCCATCAGTGACGGGGGAACCTACGAGCAGTACTTC. This translates into CAISDGGTYEQYF.